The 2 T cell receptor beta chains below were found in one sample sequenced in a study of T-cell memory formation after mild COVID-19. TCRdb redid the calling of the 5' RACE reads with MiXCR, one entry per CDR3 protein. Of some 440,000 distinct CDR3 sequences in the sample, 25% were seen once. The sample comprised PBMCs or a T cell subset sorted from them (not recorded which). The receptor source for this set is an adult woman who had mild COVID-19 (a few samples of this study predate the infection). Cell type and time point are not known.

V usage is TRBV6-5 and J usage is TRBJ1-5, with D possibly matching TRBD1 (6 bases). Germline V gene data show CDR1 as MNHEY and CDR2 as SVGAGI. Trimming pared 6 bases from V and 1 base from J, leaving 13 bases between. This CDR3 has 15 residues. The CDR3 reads CASRRDNRSNQPQHF. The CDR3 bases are TGTGCCAGCAGAAGGGACAACAGGAGCAATCAGCCCCAGCATTTT.

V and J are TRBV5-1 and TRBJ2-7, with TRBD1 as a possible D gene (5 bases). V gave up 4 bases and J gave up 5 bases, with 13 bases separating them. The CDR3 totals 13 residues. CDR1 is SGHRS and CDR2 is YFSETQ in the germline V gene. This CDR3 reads CASSKGTGDEQYF. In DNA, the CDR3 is TGCGCCAGCAGCAAGGGAACAGGCGACGAGCAGTACTTC. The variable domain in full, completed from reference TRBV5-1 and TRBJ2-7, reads KAGVTQTPRYLIKTRGQQVTLSCSPISGHRSVSWYQQTPGQGLQFLFEYFSETQRNKGNFPGRFSGRQFSNSRSEMNVSTLELGDSALYLCASSKGTGDEQYFGPGTRLTVT.